This entry lists 9 T cell receptor beta chains sequenced from one sample in a study of T-cell reconstitution after alpha-beta-depleted transplantation in children. Unique molecular identifiers were incorporated when the TCRbeta library was constructed. TCRdb fed the PCR reads into MiXCR, producing one record per CDR3 protein. The profile shows about 20,000 distinct CDR3 sequences, roughly 13% of them singletons. The sample here was PBMCs, mostly from graft donor cells, taken 60 days after TCRalphabeta/CD19-depleted stem cell transplant. These receptors came from a female patient aged 2 to 10 who had a stem cell transplant for congenital amegakaryocytic thrombocytopenia, so the T cells may come from the graft donor.

The chain employs TRBV11-1 and TRBJ2-1; 9 nucleotides align to TRBD2. With 5 bases clipped from V and 7 bases from J, the junction kept 18 bases outside the gene matches. Germline CDR1 SGHAT, CDR2 FQDESV (reference sequence). CDR3 length: 18 amino acids. CDR3 in amino acids: CASSPLPPASGMVNEQFF. DNA of the CDR3: TGTGCCAGCAGCCCCCTCCCCCCGGCTAGCGGGATGGTAAATGAGCAGTTCTTC.

This clonotype was found many times. J is TRBJ2-5 and V is TRBV7-2, with D hard to call. There are 12 residues in the CDR3. Trimming took 0 bases from V and 4 from J, leaving 3 bases between them. The V gene's germline CDR1 is SGHTA and CDR2 FQGNSA. This CDR3 reads CASSLARETQYF. For the CDR3, the DNA is TGTGCCAGCAGCTTAGCGCGAGAGACCCAGTACTTC.

This clonotype was recorded many times. The rearrangement links TRBV6-5 to TRBJ1-3, with 7 nucleotides matching TRBD1. V lost 2 bases and J lost 0; bases outside the gene matches: 7. Germline values: CDR1 MNHEY, CDR2 SVGAGI. The CDR3 is 17 amino acids. DNA for the CDR3: TGTGCCAGCAGTTACGGACAGGAAATTAACTCTGGAAACACCATATATTTT. Its protein is CASSYGQEINSGNTIYF.

The rearrangement links TRBV7-2 to TRBJ2-7, with a tentative D call TRBD2 (6 bases). The CDR3 contains 14 residues. The V end was cut by 0 bases, the J end by 4 bases, with 10 bases between. Per germline, CDR1 SGHTA and CDR2 FQGNSA. The CDR3 loop reads CASSLAGGLYEQYV. In nucleotides, the CDR3 is TGTGCCAGCAGCTTAGCGGGAGGCCTATACGAGCAGTACGTC.

This clonotype rates as medium-sized. The rearrangement uses TRBV5-1 and TRBJ2-6; D remains ambiguous. Between the trimmed V and J ends, which lost 2 bases and 0 bases, there was a span of 12 bases. Per germline, CDR1 SGHRS and CDR2 YFSETQ. This CDR3 contains 17 residues. The CDR3 DNA is TGCGCCAGCAGCTTCGGACGGCCTCTCTCTGGGGCCAACGTCCTGACTTTC. The encoded protein is CASSFGRPLSGANVLTF.

This clonotype was picked up many times. The junction departs from germline at one end; a sequencing error may be responsible. The CDR3 region has the DNA TGCAGCGCTAGGAGGGGGGTCTACAATGAGCAGTTCTTC. As protein: CSARRGVYNEQFF. The J gene is TRBJ2-1, the V gene TRBV20-1; D may match TRBD1 or TRBD2 (6 bases each). This CDR3 comprises 13 residues. Germline-derived CDR1 and CDR2 are DFQATT and SNEGSKA (reference sequence).

This clonotype has a count of ten or more. The V and J genes are TRBV3-1 and TRBJ2-1; D might be TRBD2 (6 bases). Germline V gives CDR1 LGHDT, CDR2 YNNKEL (reference sequence). CDR3 length: 14 residues. V was clipped by 4 bases and J by 8 bases, with 15 bases between them. Here the CDR3 reads CASSLFARRDEQFF. The CDR3 DNA reads as TGTGCCAGCAGCCTGTTTGCTAGGAGGGATGAGCAGTTCTTC.

Ten or more counts support this clonotype. This rearrangement joins TRBV20-1 to TRBJ1-3; weak D call: TRBD1 (5 bases). The germline V gene encodes CDR1 DFQATT and CDR2 SNEGSKA (reference sequence). V lost 2 bases and J lost 3, with 11 bases in between. The CDR3 covers 14 residues. Written as DNA, the CDR3 is TGCAGTGCTAGACCCAGGGTCGGTGGAAACACCATATATTTT. Its translation: CSARPRVGGNTIYF.

This clonotype was counted many times. V gene TRBV5-5 combines with J gene TRBJ2-7; D unclear. This CDR3 contains 13 residues. Between the trimmed V and J ends, which lost 1 base and 1 base, there was a span of 6 bases. Germline values: CDR1 SGHKS, CDR2 YYEKEE (reference sequence). The CDR3 nucleotides read TGTGCCAGCAGCTTGCCCTCTTCCTACGAGCAGTACTTC. Its translation is CASSLPSSYEQYF.